These 7 T cell receptor beta chains share one sample of origin, sequenced in a study of vaccination effects on CD4 cells after COVID-19. The table came from immunoSEQ multiplex PCR; TCRdb's copy has only in-frame clones and leaves some out. The sample holds some 28,000 clones, approximately 65% seen once. No antigen is known for these receptors. Between days 9 and 10 of culture, CD4+ T cells were separated out. The sample here was CD4+ T cells from PBMCs cultured without peptide, taken before COVID-19 vaccination. These receptors all stem from a human donor who received a COVID-19 vaccine.

The CDR3 reads CASSLRLAGVNEQFF. The CDR3 DNA is TGTGCCAGCAGTTTAAGGCTAGCGGGGGTGAATGAGCAGTTCTTC. The chain recombines TRBV27 with TRBJ2-1; TRBD2 aligns across 10 bases. CDR1 and CDR2 (germline): MNHEY, SMNVEV (reference sequence). J was trimmed by 7 bases and V by 2 bases; bases with no gene match: 5. The CDR3 length is 15 residues.

The V call is TRBV9, the J call TRBJ2-5, with a weak D call TRBD1 (6 bases). Trimming removed 2 bases from V and 6 bases from J, with 11 bases in between. Germline lookup yields CDR1 SGDLS and CDR2 YYNGEE. The CDR3 runs to 13 residues. The CDR3 loop reads CASSVSGAQTQYF. The DNA of the CDR3 is TGTGCCAGCAGCGTCTCAGGGGCACAGACCCAGTACTTC.

The chain joins TRBV3-1 (or the pseudogene TRBV3-2) to TRBJ2-7; D not certain. Trimming cost V 0 bases and J 4 bases, with 7 bases left between them. The germline gives CDR1 LGHDT, CDR2 YNNKEL (reference sequence). The CDR3 spans 13 residues. The CDR3 sequence: CASSQDSRYEQYF. The DNA of the CDR3 is TGTGCCAGCAGCCAAGACTCCAGGTACGAGCAGTACTTC.

The chain is built from TRBV15 and TRBJ1-6; D gene uncertain. This CDR3 comprises 14 residues. V was shortened by 0 bases and J by 9 bases, with 9 bases between the two germline ends. Germline V gene data show CDR1 as LNHNV and CDR2 as YYDKDF (reference sequence). CDR3: CATSRDIEGSPLHF. Written as DNA, the CDR3 is TGTGCCACCAGCAGAGATATTGAGGGTTCACCCCTCCACTTT.

This rearrangement joins TRBV7-6 to TRBJ2-2; TRBD2 might be the D (6 bases). Trimming took 1 base from V and 0 from J, leaving 12 bases between them. CDR1 and CDR2 from the germline V gene are SGHVS and FNYEAQ. The CDR3 runs 17 residues. The CDR3 sequence: CASSLEGRLANTGELFF. Written as DNA, the CDR3 is TGTGCCAGCAGCTTAGAAGGGCGACTAGCGAACACCGGGGAGCTGTTTTTT.

This chain joins TRBV12-3 or TRBV12-4 and TRBJ2-7; tentative D call: TRBD1 (6 bases). The CDR3 is made up of 12 amino acids. Between the trimmed V and J ends, which lost 5 bases and 5 bases, there was a span of 10 bases. This chain's CDR3 is CASSLRGDEQYF. The DNA for the CDR3 is TGTGCCAGCAGTCTCAGGGGTGACGAGCAGTACTTC.

The chain recombines TRBV5-6 with TRBJ2-7; the D is unclear. The CDR3 runs 15 residues. The V end lost 1 base, the J end lost 4 bases, and 15 bases lay between the germline ends. The germline V gene encodes CDR1 SGHDT and CDR2 YYEEEE. CDR3 in amino acids: CASSLQAESWYEQYF. The CDR3 coding sequence is TGTGCCAGCAGCTTGCAGGCAGAATCCTGGTACGAGCAGTACTTC.